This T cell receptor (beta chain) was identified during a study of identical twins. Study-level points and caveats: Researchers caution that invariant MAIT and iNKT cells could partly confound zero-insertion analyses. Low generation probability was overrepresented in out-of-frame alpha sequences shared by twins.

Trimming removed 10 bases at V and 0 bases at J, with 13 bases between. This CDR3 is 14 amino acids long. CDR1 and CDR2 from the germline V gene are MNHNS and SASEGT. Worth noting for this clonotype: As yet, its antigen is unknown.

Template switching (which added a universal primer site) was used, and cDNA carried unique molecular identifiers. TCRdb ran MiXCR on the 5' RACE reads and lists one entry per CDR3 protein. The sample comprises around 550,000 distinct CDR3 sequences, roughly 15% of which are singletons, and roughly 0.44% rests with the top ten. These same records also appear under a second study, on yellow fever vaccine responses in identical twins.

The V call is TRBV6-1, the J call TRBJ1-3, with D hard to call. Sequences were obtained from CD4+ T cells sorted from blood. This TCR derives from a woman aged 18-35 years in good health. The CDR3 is CATDQASSGNTIYF. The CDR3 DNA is TGTGCCACTGACCAGGCCAGCTCTGGAAACACCATATATTTT.